The clone carrying this T cell receptor beta chain was seen more than once but under ten times. Its matching antigen is unknown. TCRdb keeps only in-frame clones here, not all; method: immunoSEQ multiplex PCR. The sample carries under 150,000 clones, approximately 88% recorded once. This entry belongs to a study of T cell responses to AZD1222 COVID-19 vaccine. Study observations and caveats: Reports indicate that nearly half of spike-specific TCRs are directed at unmutated variant regions.

CDR1 and CDR2 (germline): SGHAT, FQNNGV. This CDR3 is built from 19 residues. The junction had 13 bases not matched to a gene; V was cut back by 1 base and J by 3 bases. The sample here was peripheral blood, taken 28 days after the second AZD1222 dose. This receptor was obtained from an adult who received the AZD1222 COVID-19 vaccine. V gene TRBV11-2 combines with J gene TRBJ1-3; 9 bases fit TRBD1. The DNA for the CDR3 is TGTGCCAGCAGCTTAGTTGCCGGGACAGGGCAGGGTTATGGAAACACCATATATTTT. This encodes CASSLVAGTGQGYGNTIYF.